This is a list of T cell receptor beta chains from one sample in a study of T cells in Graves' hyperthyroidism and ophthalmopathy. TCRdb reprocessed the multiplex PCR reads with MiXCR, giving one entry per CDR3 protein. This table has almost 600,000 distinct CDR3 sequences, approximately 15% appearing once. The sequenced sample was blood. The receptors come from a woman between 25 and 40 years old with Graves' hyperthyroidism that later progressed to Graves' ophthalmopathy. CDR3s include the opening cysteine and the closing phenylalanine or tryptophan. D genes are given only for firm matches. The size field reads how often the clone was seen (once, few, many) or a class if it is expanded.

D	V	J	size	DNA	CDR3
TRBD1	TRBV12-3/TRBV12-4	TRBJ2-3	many	TGTGCCAGCAGAGAACAGGGGTTTAGCACAGATACGCAGTATTTT	CASREQGFSTDTQYF
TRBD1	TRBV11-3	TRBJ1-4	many	TGTGCCAGCAGCTTGGACAGGAATAATGAAAAACTGTTTTTT	CASSLDRNNEKLFF
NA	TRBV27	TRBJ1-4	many	TGTGCCAGCAGTCCCGATGACCTCTTCCGCAATGAAAAACTGTTTTTT	CASSPDDLFRNEKLFF
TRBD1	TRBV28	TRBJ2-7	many	TGTGCCAGCAGCCTTGGGGGGACAGGGATGTACGAGCAGTACTTC	CASSLGGTGMYEQYF
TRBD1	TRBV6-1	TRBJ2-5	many	TGTGCCAGCAGTGAGACAGGGGGCGGATTGGCCCAGTACTTC	CASSETGGGLAQYF
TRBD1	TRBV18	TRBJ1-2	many	TGTGCCAGCTCACCAGGGACAGGAAGCCTCTATGGCTACACCTTC	CASSPGTGSLYGYTF
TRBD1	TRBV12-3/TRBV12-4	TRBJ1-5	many	TGTGCCAGCAGTTTCACCGGGACAGGGGGCAGTAACAATCAGCCCCAGCATTTT	CASSFTGTGGSNNQPQHF
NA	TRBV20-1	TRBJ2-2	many	TGCAGTGCCTCCGGGGAACCAGGGGTAGCCGGGGAGCTGTTTTTT	CSASGEPGVAGELFF
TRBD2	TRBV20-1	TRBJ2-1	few	TGCAGTGCTAGACTAGCGGAATCCTACAATGAGCAGTTCTTC	CSARLAESYNEQFF
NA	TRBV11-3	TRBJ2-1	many	TGTGCCAGCAGCCCACTGAGTGGGCAGGAACTCGTGTTCTTC	CASSPLSGQELVFF